This T cell receptor (beta chain) appears in the sequencing data of a study of CD8 T cells in ankylosing spondylitis (dated by TCRdb to the late 2010s). A note on the overall study: T cell receptor beta repertoires were profiled in healthy donors and ankylosing spondylitis patients so that disease-linked TCR variants could be found. In total, the full study cohort was made up of some 110 healthy donors and about two dozen ankylosing spondylitis patients. Peripheral blood was sampled, and synovial fluid was additionally collected from ankylosing spondylitis patients. Here is what the overall study found, with its caveats: The disease-linked clones were reported to be significantly enriched in matched synovial fluid samples from ankylosing spondylitis patients. The disease-linked clones had a CD8+ phenotype and were found at relatively low frequencies in peripheral blood. Some motif variants had previously been reported in the synovial fluid and blood of reactive arthritis patients, which suggests shared mechanisms of disease initiation. A TCR beta motif made up of several highly homologous amino acid variants appeared to be characteristic of blood from ankylosing spondylitis patients.

For sequencing, an Illumina HiSeq 2500 was employed. Quantitative 5'-RACE with molecular barcodes was the method used to prepare the TCR beta libraries. Regarding the original processing steps: Disease-linked TCR variants were identified with a new computational method built on a probabilistic model of VDJ rearrangement. TCRdb's own reprocessing of the public reads used fastp at Q25 and MiXCR and kept productive beta chains. All rows with the same CDR3 protein become a single entry with the most common DNA and genes. For this entry, the V and J calls and clone size follow TCRdb and not the study's own pipeline. Present in this sample are approximately 540,000 distinct CDR3 sequences, roughly 13% of which were seen just once. The ten largest clones take up almost 7% of the sample. With regard to this clonotype: Its binding antigen is unknown. No clone much larger than this one lies a single base away; base qualities are absent.

The CDR3 goes from the cysteine to the phenylalanine over 18 residues. The kept DNA is CDR3 alone, 54 bases in frame from the first base. CDR1 and CDR2 (KGHSH, LQKENI) derive from the germline V gene. V is pruned by 3 bases and J by 2 bases, leaving 15 bases of the junction without a gene match. This clonotype originated in a male donor with ankylosing spondylitis. The chain uses TRBV18 and TRBJ1-1, with 7 bases in between that match TRBD1. Sample: blood, either unsorted or a sorted T cell fraction (not recorded which). DNA sequence: TGTGCCAGCTCACCTCCGGGACAGTTCTCGGGGCAAAACACTGAAGCTTTCTTT. It codes for CASSPPGQFSGQNTEAFF.